This T cell receptor (beta chain) is drawn from a study of OX40 agonist ivuxolimab in advanced cancers. At the level of the study: Of the participants, under 50% had some prior anti-PD-1, anti-PD-L1 or anti-CTLA-4 therapy, which was allowed.

If patients had autoimmune disease history or systemic immunosuppression, they were excluded. Sequencing was performed with immunoSEQ multiplex PCR; in TCRdb, only in-frame clones are kept and a portion is missing. The table has over 40,000 clones, around four fifths seen once; the top ten hold 2.5% to 3%. The CDR3 runs to 12 residues. V lost 4 bases, J lost 5 bases, and 8 bases lay in between. Germline V gives CDR1 SGHNT, CDR2 YENEEA. The sequences come from CD4+ or CD8+ T cells sorted from blood, collected in a trial of the OX40 agonist ivuxolimab. This TCR was recovered from an adult with an advanced solid tumor such as melanoma, head and neck, liver or kidney cancer. This rearrangement joins TRBV11-3 to TRBJ1-2; D gene unclear. CDR3 in amino acids: CASSSRFYGYTF. CDR3 DNA: TGTGCCAGCAGCTCCCGATTTTATGGCTACACCTTC.